This TCR beta chain was captured by sequencing in a study of cytomegalovirus exposure and HLA in healthy donors. CDR3 length: 15 residues. From germline, CDR1 is KGHSH and CDR2 LQKENI. V shed 0 bases and J shed 2 bases, with 8 bases lying between them. The PCR made use of 60 Vbeta and 13 Jbeta primers. Profiled with immunoSEQ multiplex PCR; TCRdb holds only in-frame clones, not every one. The sample shows about 130,000 clones, roughly 75% of them seen only once. What was sequenced was PBMCs. The chain is built from TRBV18 and TRBJ1-3, with D possibly being TRBD1 (5 bases). This TCR was recovered from a man aged 25-40 years in good health. The CDR3 DNA reads TGTGCCAGCTCACCACCGGGGGGAACTGGAAACACCATATATTTT. Translated, it gives CASSPPGGTGNTIYF.